The 4 T cell receptor beta chains below all came from one sample that was sequenced in a study of cytomegalovirus exposure and HLA in healthy donors. PCR primers comprised 60 Vbeta and 13 Jbeta primers. Here immunoSEQ multiplex PCR was the method, and the copy in TCRdb shows in-frame clones only, minus some. The data hold about 87,000 clones, with roughly 72% observed a single time. The sample was PBMCs. The receptors come from a man younger than 40 in good health and CMV-seropositive.

This chain joins TRBV2 and TRBJ1-6, with TRBD1 as a possible D gene (5 bases). Germline V gene data show CDR1 as SNHLY and CDR2 as FYNNEI. The CDR3 length is 14 residues. Trimming shortened V by 10 bases and J by 2 bases, and 12 bases separated the two germline ends. CDR3 residues: CAIQDPTYNSPLHF. The CDR3, as DNA: TGTGCCATACAGGATCCAACCTATAATTCACCCCTCCACTTT.

The chain couples TRBV19 to TRBJ1-5; a weak D match, TRBD1 (6 bases). V was pared by 5 bases and J by 1 base, with 15 bases between. The CDR3 is made up of 16 amino acids. Germline CDR1 LNHDA, CDR2 SQIVND (reference sequence). This CDR3 reads CASSFAGAESNQPQHF. In nucleotides, the CDR3 is TGTGCCAGTAGTTTTGCGGGGGCGGAAAGCAATCAGCCCCAGCATTTT.

The chain has TRBV5-4 and TRBJ2-1; a possible D gene is TRBD1 (6 bases). This CDR3 comprises 12 residues. CDR1 and CDR2 from the germline V gene are SGHNT and YYREEE (reference sequence). Trimming took 4 bases from V and 7 from J, leaving 9 bases between them. As DNA, the CDR3 is TGTGCCAGCAGCAACAGGGCGAATGAGCAGTTCTTC. It specifies CASSNRANEQFF.

V usage is TRBV5-1 and J usage is TRBJ1-2; unclear D gene. The germline V gene encodes CDR1 SGHRS and CDR2 YFSETQ. This CDR3 has 13 residues. V was cut by 4 bases and J by 2 bases, with 9 bases left in between. DNA for the CDR3: TGCGCCAGCAGCCCCGACACGAACTATGGCTACACCTTC. Its protein is CASSPDTNYGYTF. Drawing the rest from reference TRBV5-1 and TRBJ1-2, the complete variable domain is KAGVTQTPRYLIKTRGQQVTLSCSPISGHRSVSWYQQTPGQGLQFLFEYFSETQRNKGNFPGRFSGRQFSNSRSEMNVSTLELGDSALYLCASSPDTNYGYTFGSGTRLTVV.